A selection of T cell receptor beta chains follows, all from one sample in a study of cytotoxic CD8 clonotypes in ibrutinib-treated CLL. Libraries were prepared by immunoSEQ multiplex PCR; TCRdb keeps only in-frame clonotypes and omits some of them. This table holds about 300,000 clones, roughly 70% found once. The sample was PBMCs, taken after 36 months of ibrutinib treatment. The source is a human donor with chronic lymphocytic leukemia. The conserved cysteine and the conserved F or W are not part of the CDR3 here. The order of the fields is V gene, J gene, CDR3 protein.

>TRBV30|TRBJ2-3
AWSGLADGTDTQY
>TRBV2|TRBJ2-3
ASKEGLQTDTQY
>TRBV28|TRBJ1-2
ASSLVGPGGYT
>TRBV11-2|TRBJ1-2
ASSLGTAVGYT
>TRBV28|TRBJ2-7
ASSLPTGNSYEQY
>TRBV2|TRBJ2-3
ASRWGKWGTQY
>TRBV1|TRBJ2-7
TSSRPGFPYEQY
>TRBV27|TRBJ1-5
ASSPGSRGYSNQPQH
>TRBV7-2|TRBJ2-7
ASSLGRVMYEQY
>TRBV9|TRBJ2-1
ASSVKGRPEQF
>TRBV28|TRBJ2-5
AASPIRETQY
>TRBV4-2|TRBJ1-1
ASSQDLEPSDYTEAF
>TRBV2|TRBJ2-3
ASSKTSRLATDTQY
>TRBV29-1|TRBJ1-2
SASDRDYGYT
>TRBV5-1|TRBJ2-2
ASSLAGGPAGELF
>TRBV28|TRBJ2-3
ASSRRLAHTDTQY
>TRBV18|TRBJ2-7
ASSLQGPYEQY
>TRBV6-5|TRBJ1-2
ASSYSVGGTYGYT
>TRBV7-8|TRBJ2-1
ASSLDPASSYNEQF
>TRBV29-1|TRBJ1-2
SVVPGGVGYT
>TRBV6-5|TRBJ1-2
ASSRDRGYGYT
>TRBV12-5|TRBJ1-6
ASGLVSVSDSPLH
>TRBV7-9|TRBJ1-1
ASAPQNTEAF
>TRBV28|TRBJ2-7
ASSGPVRDRPYEQY
>TRBV11-1|TRBJ2-3
ASSSRVVTDTQY
>TRBV7-9|TRBJ1-2
ASSLMRTGYGYT
>TRBV27|TRBJ2-1
ASSLSGGVINEQF
>TRBV7-3|TRBJ2-2
ASRGSTGELF
>TRBV6-1|TRBJ1-2
ASSQTRGRGYT
>TRBV4-1|TRBJ1-4
ASSQVTLGIRDKKLF
>TRBV9|TRBJ1-1
ASSGGTMNTEAF
>TRBV7-9|TRBJ2-7
ASSLVPKGYEQY
>TRBV7-8|TRBJ1-1
ASSRQALNTEAF